The count of the clone carrying this T cell receptor beta chain is one. Antigen: not known. Using immunoSEQ multiplex PCR, the repertoire was profiled, and TCRdb retains in-frame clones only, with some absent. This table holds 11,000 to 15,000 clones, about 70% found once. This record belongs to a study of immune characteristics of hereditary and idiopathic chronic pancreatitis. Whole-study findings and limits: Vbeta-Jbeta usage, including TRBV10, TRBV19, TRBV23 and TRBV5, differed by pancreatitis type. Controls had less diverse, more clonal TCRbeta repertoires than both pancreatitis groups. Higher disease severity scores went with more productive TCR rearrangements.

Trimming took off 1 base at V and 7 bases at J, with 5 bases between the two ends. The CDR3 spans 12 residues. Germline CDR1 is SNHLY and CDR2 is FYNNEI. The pancreas tissue came from patients undergoing total pancreatectomy with islet autotransplantation. The V and J genes are TRBV2 and TRBJ1-5; D gene uncertain. The source of this sequence is a human donor with chronic pancreatitis. Sequencing was done on a sample of pancreas tissue with hereditary chronic pancreatitis. CDR3 amino acids: CASSEEVQPQHF. The CDR3 nucleotides read TGTGCCAGCAGTGAAGAGGTGCAGCCCCAGCATTTT.